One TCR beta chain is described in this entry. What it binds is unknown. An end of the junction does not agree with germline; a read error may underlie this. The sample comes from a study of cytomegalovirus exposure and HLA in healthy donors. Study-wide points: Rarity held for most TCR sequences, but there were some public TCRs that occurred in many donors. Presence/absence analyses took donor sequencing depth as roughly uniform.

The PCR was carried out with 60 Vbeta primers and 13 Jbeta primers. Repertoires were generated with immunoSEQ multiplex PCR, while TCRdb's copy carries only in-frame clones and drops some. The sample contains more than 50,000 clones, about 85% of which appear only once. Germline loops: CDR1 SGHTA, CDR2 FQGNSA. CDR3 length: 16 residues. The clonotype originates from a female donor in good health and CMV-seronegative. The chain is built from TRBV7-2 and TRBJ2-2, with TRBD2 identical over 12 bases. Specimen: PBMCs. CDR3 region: CASSLAGGPGTGELFF. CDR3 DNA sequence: TGTGCCAGCAGCCTAGCGGGAGGGCCGGGCACCGGGGAGCTGTTTTTT.